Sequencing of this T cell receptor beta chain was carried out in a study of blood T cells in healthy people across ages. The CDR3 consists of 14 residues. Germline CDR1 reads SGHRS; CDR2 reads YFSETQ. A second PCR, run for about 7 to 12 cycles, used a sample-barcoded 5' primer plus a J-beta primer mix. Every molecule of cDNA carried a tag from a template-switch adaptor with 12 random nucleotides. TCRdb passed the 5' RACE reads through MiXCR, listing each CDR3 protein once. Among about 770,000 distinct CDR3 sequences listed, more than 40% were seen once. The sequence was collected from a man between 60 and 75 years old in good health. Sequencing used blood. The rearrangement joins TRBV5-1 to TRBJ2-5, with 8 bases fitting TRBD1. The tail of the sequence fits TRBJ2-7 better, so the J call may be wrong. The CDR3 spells CASRRDRGLNEQYF. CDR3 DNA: TGCGCCAGCAGACGTGACAGGGGTCTCAACGAGCAGTACTTC.